This T cell receptor (beta chain) was captured in a study of blood T cell repertoires in COVID-19. Per germline, CDR1 SGHVS and CDR2 FQNEAQ. This CDR3 has 14 amino acids. The junction had 9 bases not matched to a gene; V was cut back by 5 bases and J by 9 bases. Some clones are missing from TCRdb's copy, which holds only in-frame ones; the method was immunoSEQ multiplex PCR. The data show approximately 220,000 clones, 65% to 85% seen once. The receptor was derived from a woman in her fifties or sixties with acute or convalescent COVID-19. The V and J genes are TRBV7-8 and TRBJ2-1; 8 positions match TRBD2. Material: peripheral blood. CDR3 coding DNA: TGTGCCAGCAGCCTATTCGGGAGGGACGGTGAGCAGTTCTTC. Protein sequence: CASSLFGRDGEQFF. Combining the CDR3 with reference TRBV7-8 and TRBJ2-1 gives the whole variable domain GAGVSQSPRYKVAKRGQDVALRCDPISGHVSLFWYQQALGQGPEFLTYFQNEAQLDKSGLPSDRFFAERPEGSVSTLKIQRTQQEDSAVYLCASSLFGRDGEQFFGPGTRLTVL.